This is a list of T cell receptor beta chains from one sample in a study of blood T cell repertoires in COVID-19. TCRdb's copy holds only in-frame clones and misses some; the assay was immunoSEQ multiplex PCR. The sample consists of 200,000 or so clones, over 75% of them appearing once. Sequenced material: peripheral blood. The receptor set was obtained from a woman in her 40s who had recovered from COVID-19. The CDR3 runs from the conserved cysteine through the conserved F or W. D genes are given only for firm matches. Clone size, where shown, is once, few, many, or a class for clones that have expanded.

- | TRBJ2-1 | TRBV4-2 | - | TGTGCCAGCAGCCAGGGCATTGGGGCAGAACTTTACAATGAGCAGTTCTTC | CASSQGIGAELYNEQFF
- | TRBJ2-7 | TRBV13 | - | TGTGCCAGCAGCCTTAGGGCGGGACTCCTAACCTACGAGCAGTACTTC | CASSLRAGLLTYEQYF
- | TRBJ2-5 | TRBV20-1 | - | TGCAGTGCTAGTCGAGCAGGGTGGCAAGAGACCCAGTACTTC | CSASRAGWQETQYF
- | TRBJ2-1 | TRBV7-9 | TRBD1 | TGTGCCAGCAGCTTATTACAGGGGAAATACAATGAGCAGTTCTTC | CASSLLQGKYNEQFF
- | TRBJ1-4 | TRBV7-8 | - | TGTGCCAGCAGCTTAGCGCGAGGTTTAGGGCTCGGGGACTTTGCAACTAATGAAAAACTGTTTTTT | CASSLARGLGLGDFATNEKLFF
- | TRBJ2-7 | TRBV27 | - | TGTGCCAGCGGCAGGGGTCAAGTTTACGAGCAGTACTTC | CASGRGQVYEQYF
- | TRBJ2-3 | TRBV7-6 | - | TGTGCCAGCAGCTTAGGGGCTCACACAGATACGCAGTATTTT | CASSLGAHTDTQYF
once | TRBJ2-4 | TRBV14 | - | TGTGCCAGCAGCCCGGGGGTTCTAGCGCCTTCGAGGGCCAAAAACATTCAGTACTTC | CASSPGVLAPSRAKNIQYF
- | TRBJ2-3 | TRBV29-1 | TRBD1 | TGCAGCGTGGGGGTGGACAGGGGAAACACAGATACGCAGTATTTT | CSVGVDRGNTDTQYF
- | TRBJ2-5 | TRBV18 | - | TGTGCCAGCTCACCAAGGCAGCCTGCGACGGGAAGAAAAGAGACCCAGTACTTC | CASSPRQPATGRKETQYF
- | TRBJ1-3 | TRBV7-8 | - | TGTGCCAGCAGCTTAATACGGGGGTCGGACGGAAACACCATATATTTT | CASSLIRGSDGNTIYF